Listed here are 7 T cell receptor beta chains from one sample, sequenced in a study of blood T cell repertoires in COVID-19. The assay was immunoSEQ multiplex PCR, and TCRdb's table has in-frame clones only and misses some. The sample carries around 39,000 clones, roughly 90% recorded once. The sequencing input was peripheral blood. The receptors shown here come from a man between 65 and 85 years old with acute or convalescent COVID-19.

The genes are TRBV3-1 (or the pseudogene TRBV3-2) and TRBJ1-1; 7 nucleotides align to TRBD1. The CDR3 extends over 14 amino acids. Germline V gene data show CDR1 as LGHDT and CDR2 as YNNKEL (reference sequence). The J segment lost 0 bases and the V segment lost 4 bases, leaving 2 bases of the junction unmatched. This CDR3 reads CASSRQGMNTEAFF. The CDR3 region has the DNA TGTGCCAGCAGCCGACAGGGCATGAACACTGAAGCTTTCTTT.

This clone was found once. This rearrangement joins TRBV20-1 to TRBJ2-3, with D maybe TRBD2 (6 bases). V lost 3 bases, J lost 3 bases, and 13 bases lay in between. Germline values: CDR1 DFQATT, CDR2 SNEGSKA (reference sequence). This CDR3 comprises 14 residues. CDR3 protein: CSASRRAETDTQYF. DNA of the CDR3: TGCAGTGCTAGTAGGAGGGCAGAGACAGATACGCAGTATTTT.

The rearrangement uses TRBV25-1 and TRBJ1-2; 7 bases agree with TRBD1. V trimming: 8 bases; J trimming: 5 bases; junction bases outside the gene matches: 8. This CDR3 comprises 13 residues. CDR1 MGHDK and CDR2 SYGVNS come from the germline V gene. The CDR3 DNA is TGTGCCAGCGAAGACAGGGAAACTTATGGCTACACCTTC. As protein: CASEDRETYGYTF.

The genes are TRBV4-2 and TRBJ1-1, with 8 bases matching TRBD1. V lost 3 bases, J lost 4 bases, and 4 bases stayed unmatched. The CDR3 consists of 14 residues. Germline V lookup: CDR1 LGHNA, CDR2 YNFKEQ. In DNA, the CDR3 is TGTGCCAGCAGCCAGGCAGGGGGCCTCACTGAAGCTTTCTTT. This gives the protein CASSQAGGLTEAFF.

The chain combines TRBV7-2 with TRBJ2-1, with TRBD1 as a possible D gene (6 bases). Looked up from germline, CDR1 is SGHTA and CDR2 is FQGNSA. V was shortened by 4 bases and J by 7 bases, with 17 bases between the two germline ends. The CDR3 extends over 15 amino acids. CDR3: CASSSGQFQWNEQFF. The CDR3 nucleotides read TGTGCCAGCAGCTCCGGACAGTTTCAATGGAATGAGCAGTTCTTC.

This clone was seen a few times. The chain recombines TRBV6-5 with TRBJ1-4; 9 bases are shared with TRBD1. Losses at the gene ends were 6 bases for V and 6 bases for J; bases not matched to a gene: 5. Germline loops: CDR1 MNHEY, CDR2 SVGAGI. This CDR3 is 14 amino acids long. In DNA, the CDR3 is TGTGCCAGCAGGGATACAGGGGGCGATGAAAAACTGTTTTTT. Translation gives CASRDTGGDEKLFF.

The rearrangement links TRBV6-1 to TRBJ2-7; D ambiguous. The CDR3 covers 16 residues. With 0 bases removed from V and 1 base from J, the gap between germline ends came to 13 bases. The germline CDR1 and CDR2 sequences are MNHNS and SASEGT. The CDR3: CASSEALPGTSYEQYF. CDR3 nucleotide sequence: TGTGCCAGCAGTGAAGCGTTGCCAGGTACATCCTACGAGCAGTACTTC.